This T cell receptor (beta chain) was profiled in a study of neoadjuvant anti-PD-1 for oral cavity cancer. About the research overall: Patients without progression received a fourth nivolumab dose around day 43, then surgical resection on days 50-56.

Method: immunoSEQ multiplex PCR; TCRdb's copy keeps in-frame clones and lacks some. Of 15,000 or so clones in the sample, 71% were seen once. As to this clone: The target antigen is unknown.

This CDR3 region has 19 residues. The trim removed 4 bases at V and 3 bases at J, leaving 10 bases unmatched. Germline assignment: CDR1 MGHRA and CDR2 YSYEKL. Noted time point: after neoadjuvant nivolumab, at surgical resection. No culture or expansion preceded analysis of these blood cells. Findings and limits, study-wide: Post-nivolumab, blood T cell clonality was significantly elevated in non-responders.

Source: PBMCs, taken after nivolumab (anti-PD-1) treatment. V and J are TRBV4-1 and TRBJ2-2; 14 bases are shared with TRBD2. The sequence came from a person between 40 and 80 years old with oral cavity squamous cell carcinoma. CDR3 bases: TGCGCCAGCAGCCGCCTGTCTAAGACTAGCGGGAGGGACACCGGGGAGCTGTTTTTT. This gives the protein CASSRLSKTSGRDTGELFF.